A single sample gave rise to the 23 T cell receptor beta chains below, sequenced in a study of T cells expressing NK-cell markers. From its re-call of the 5' RACE reads, TCRdb lists each CDR3 protein once, without DNA. The sample holds approximately 150,000 distinct CDR3 sequences. Sequences were obtained from blood T cells: a sorted CD56 or NKG2C T cell subset, CD4+ or CD8+ T cells, or bulk PBMC T cells (not recorded which). These receptors all come from a woman between 18 and 70 years old in good health.

The gene calls are TRBV20-1 and TRBJ2-7; TCRdb designates TRBD2, a call that cannot be tested without DNA. The CDR3 loop spans 14 amino acids. Germline assignment: CDR1 DFQATT and CDR2 SNEGSKA (reference sequence). The CDR3 is CSVVGASGRAGQYF.

J is TRBJ2-7 and V is TRBV3-1; TCRdb's D call, TRBD1, is unchecked because there is no DNA. This CDR3 has 13 amino acids. Germline CDR1 and CDR2: LGHDT and YNNKEL (reference sequence). CDR3 in amino acids: CASSQRGEYEQYF.

The V gene is TRBV5-6, the J gene TRBJ2-2; no DNA is available, so the TRBD2 call from TCRdb remains unchecked. This CDR3 is built from 15 residues. The V gene's germline CDR1 is SGHDT and CDR2 YYEEEE. This CDR3 is CASSFRGGANGELFF. The whole variable domain, filled in from reference TRBV5-6 and TRBJ2-2, reads DAGVTQSPTHLIKTRGQQVTLRCSPKSGHDTVSWYQQALGQGPQFIFQYYEEEERQRGNFPDRFSGHQFPNYSSELNVNALLLGDSALYLCASSFRGGANGELFFGEGSRLTVL.

This chain uses TRBV18 with TRBJ1-1; absent DNA, TCRdb's TRBD1 call cannot be checked. Germline-derived CDR1 and CDR2 are KGHSH and LQKENI. This CDR3 has 14 residues. CDR3 sequence: CASSPGQVGTEAFF.

The gene calls are TRBV2 and TRBJ1-5. Germline lookup yields CDR1 SNHLY and CDR2 FYNNEI. The length of the CDR3 is 14 residues. CDR3 residues: CASSLINSNQPQHF.

The chain carries TRBV3-1 and TRBJ2-5; TCRdb reports TRBD1, a call that lacks DNA to check it against. This CDR3 is 17 amino acids long. Germline-derived CDR1 and CDR2 are LGHDT and YNNKEL (reference sequence). The CDR3 sequence: CASSRSPGQSKTETQYF.

The chain is built from TRBV7-9 and TRBJ2-3. Germline V gene lookup returns CDR1 SEHNR and CDR2 FQNEAQ (reference sequence). The CDR3 has 12 amino acids. The CDR3 spells CASSFGSDTQYF. Using reference TRBV7-9 and TRBJ2-3 for the parts outside the CDR3, the full variable domain is DTGVSQNPRHKITKRGQNVTFRCDPISEHNRLYWYRQTLGQGPEFLTYFQNEAQLEKSRLLSDRFSAERPKGSFSTLEIQRTEQGDSAMYLCASSFGSDTQYFGPGTRLTVL.

V gene TRBV4-2 combines with J gene TRBJ1-4; the D gene TCRdb calls, TRBD1, cannot be checked with no DNA. The CDR3 has 15 amino acids. Germline V gives CDR1 LGHNA, CDR2 YNFKEQ. The CDR3: CASSTRTGLFEKLFF.

V usage is TRBV5-6 and J usage is TRBJ2-3; TCRdb designates TRBD1, a call that cannot be tested without DNA. CDR3 length equals 18 residues. Germline V CDR1 and CDR2: SGHDT, YYEEEE. The CDR3 sequence is CASSEKRTGRKLSDTQYF.

The genes are TRBV20-1 and TRBJ2-5. The germline V gene has CDR1 DFQATT and CDR2 SNEGSKA (reference sequence). This CDR3 contains 14 residues. The CDR3 protein is CSAREPWNQETQYF.

The genes are TRBV12-3 or TRBV12-4 and TRBJ2-3; TCRdb's D call of TRBD2 is untestable without DNA. This CDR3 is 14 amino acids long. The CDR3 sequence is CASRKREEGDTQYF.

The rearrangement links TRBV5-1 to TRBJ1-6. Germline V gene data show CDR1 as SGHRS and CDR2 as YFSETQ. CDR3 length: 15 amino acids. This chain's CDR3 is CASSGSDFASQNLHF.

V and J are TRBV15 and TRBJ2-1; with no DNA, the TCRdb D assignment of TRBD2 cannot be verified. This CDR3 has 16 residues. CDR1 is LNHNV and CDR2 is YYDKDF in the germline V gene (reference sequence). CDR3 region: CATSRELAGNYNEQFF. The variable domain in full, with the rest retrieved from reference TRBV15 and TRBJ2-1, is DAMVIQNPRYQVTQFGKPVTLSCSQTLNHNVMYWYQQKSSQAPKLLFHYYDKDFNNEADTPDNFQSRRPNTSFCFLDIRSPGLGDTAMYLCATSRELAGNYNEQFFGPGTRLTVL.

The V and J genes are TRBV4-1 and TRBJ2-3; the TRBD2 assignment by TCRdb is unverifiable without DNA. The V gene's germline CDR1 is MGHRA and CDR2 YSYEKL. The CDR3 length is 18 residues. CDR3 sequence reads: CASSQGRPIAGSTDTQYF.

J is TRBJ2-7 and V is TRBV5-1; TCRdb picks TRBD2, but there is no DNA to check that call. Germline V gene lookup returns CDR1 SGHRS and CDR2 YFSETQ. The CDR3 covers 17 residues. This CDR3 reads CASSLGLAAAAPYEQYF.

The rearrangement joins TRBV7-9 to TRBJ1-2. CDR3 length equals 14 residues. Germline V gives CDR1 SEHNR, CDR2 FQNEAQ (reference sequence). The CDR3 sequence is CASSVGRRDYGYTF.

This rearrangement joins TRBV20-1 to TRBJ2-7. In germline, CDR1 is DFQATT, CDR2 SNEGSKA (reference sequence). This CDR3 has 16 amino acids. The chain's CDR3 is CSARDQRTGSSNEQYF.

The V gene is TRBV7-9, the J gene TRBJ2-5; TCRdb's D call, TRBD1, is unchecked because there is no DNA. The CDR3 runs 13 residues. Germline-derived CDR1 and CDR2 are SEHNR and FQNEAQ (reference sequence). CDR3 region: CASSLRDPETQYF.

The rearrangement joins TRBV15 to TRBJ2-5; TCRdb's D call, TRBD1, is unchecked because there is no DNA. The CDR3 is 12 amino acids. Germline assignment: CDR1 LNHNV and CDR2 YYDKDF (reference sequence). The CDR3 reads CATRGGEETQYF.

This chain links TRBV6-5 with TRBJ2-1. The CDR3 is 13 amino acids. Germline assignment: CDR1 MNHEY and CDR2 SVGAGI. CDR3 sequence: CASSFSSYNEQFF.

J is TRBJ1-3 and V is TRBV28; the D call from TCRdb, TRBD1, cannot be confirmed without DNA. CDR1 and CDR2 (germline): MDHEN, SYDVKM. The CDR3 is 14 amino acids. CDR3 region: CASSTQGAGNTIYF.

The chain combines TRBV27 with TRBJ2-2; absent DNA, TCRdb's TRBD2 call cannot be checked. The CDR3 spans 17 residues. Germline V CDR1 and CDR2: MNHEY, SMNVEV (reference sequence). CDR3 residues: CASSSLAGGPLTGELFF.

This chain links TRBV2 with TRBJ1-5; TCRdb designates TRBD1, a call that cannot be tested without DNA. Germline CDR1 SNHLY, CDR2 FYNNEI. The length of the CDR3 is 14 residues. This chain's CDR3 is CASIPDRGHQPQHF.